A single sample gave rise to the 25 T cell receptor beta chains below, sequenced in a study of blood T cell repertoires in COVID-19. Generated by immunoSEQ multiplex PCR, the TCRdb table keeps only in-frame clones and is missing some. Among around 200,000 clones listed, approximately 92% were seen once. Sequencing input: PBMCs or T cells enriched from blood (not recorded which). These receptors were collected from a woman between 40 and 50 years old with acute COVID-19.

A remark on this clone: The junction and the germline gene differ at one end; a read error may be behind it. This rearrangement joins TRBV5-1 to TRBJ2-7, with 11 nucleotides matching TRBD2. The V gene's germline CDR1 is SGHRS and CDR2 YFSETQ. CDR3 length equals 15 residues. CDR3 amino acids: CASSESIAGGSQLHF. The CDR3 nucleotides read TGCGCCAGCAGTGAGTCTATAGCGGGGGGGTCCCAGCTTCACTTC.

The chain couples TRBV7-2 to TRBJ2-1, with a possible D match to TRBD1 (5 bases). V was shortened by 2 bases and J by 7 bases, with 18 bases between the two germline ends. The CDR3 contains 16 residues. Germline V lookup: CDR1 SGHTA, CDR2 FQGNSA. CDR3 residues: CASSLTLAGRANEQFF. In nucleotides, the CDR3 is TGTGCCAGCAGCTTAACCTTGGCAGGCAGGGCGAATGAGCAGTTCTTC.

The CDR3 sequence is CASNSGGTSPTEAFF. The CDR3, as DNA: TGTGCCAGCAACTCCGGGGGGACAAGTCCGACTGAAGCTTTCTTT. V is TRBV11-1 and J is TRBJ1-1, with D maybe TRBD1 (6 bases). The ends were cut back, 7 bases at V and 5 bases at J, with 20 bases in the middle. The V gene's germline CDR1 is SGHAT and CDR2 FQDESV (reference sequence). The CDR3 extends over 15 amino acids.

This clone was recorded a few times. CDR3 amino acids: CASSGDRGINTEAFF. CDR3 sequence (DNA): TGTGCCAGCAGCGGCGACAGGGGAATAAACACTGAAGCTTTCTTT. The chain employs TRBV9 and TRBJ1-1, with 8 nucleotides matching TRBD1. CDR3 length: 15 residues. The V and J ends lost 3 bases and 2 bases, in that order; junction bases with no gene match: 6. Germline CDR1 is SGDLS and CDR2 is YYNGEE.

In this sample, this clone turned up once. This chain connects TRBV3-1 (or the pseudogene TRBV3-2) to TRBJ1-2, with 7 bases that match TRBD1. Germline assignment: CDR1 LGHDT and CDR2 YNNKEL (reference sequence). Unmatched junction bases numbered 9, after V lost 1 base and J lost 4 bases. The CDR3 totals 16 residues. The CDR3: CASSQGTDRVAYGYTF. CDR3 in DNA: TGTGCCAGCAGCCAAGGAACTGACAGGGTAGCCTATGGCTACACCTTC.

The V gene is TRBV6-5, the J gene TRBJ2-5; 9 nucleotides line up with TRBD1. This CDR3 is 15 amino acids long. Germline trimming cut 6 bases from V and 3 bases from J; bases unmatched to any gene: 8. Germline loops: CDR1 MNHEY, CDR2 SVGAGI. The CDR3 loop reads CASRYTQGAEETQYF. CDR3 DNA: TGTGCCAGCAGGTACACACAGGGGGCGGAAGAGACCCAGTACTTC.

The rearrangement links TRBV29-1 to TRBJ2-7; a weak D match, TRBD2 (5 bases). This CDR3 spans 15 amino acids. CDR1 is SQVTM and CDR2 is ANQGSEA in the germline V gene. The V end was cut by 0 bases, the J end by 3 bases, with 15 bases between. CDR3 coding DNA: TGCAGCGTTGAAGACCCGGGGTTGGGAATCTACGAGCAGTACTTC. Its translation: CSVEDPGLGIYEQYF.

The rearrangement joins TRBV6-1 to TRBJ2-3; 7 nucleotides agree with TRBD2. With 4 bases clipped from V and 2 bases from J, the junction kept 9 bases outside the gene matches. Germline-derived CDR1 and CDR2 are MNHNS and SASEGT. This CDR3 comprises 16 residues. This CDR3 reads CASSVGGFVSTDTQYF. CDR3 DNA: TGTGCCAGCAGTGTGGGGGGGTTCGTATCCACAGATACGCAGTATTTT.

Worth noting for this clone: One end of the junction fails to match germline, which may point to a read error. The chain combines TRBV11-2 with TRBJ1-2; 11 nucleotides line up with TRBD1. Per the germline V gene, CDR1 is SGHAT and CDR2 is FQNNGV. The CDR3 contains 15 residues. The CDR3 protein is CASSLEGTGGHREFF. CDR3 bases: TGTGCCAGCAGCTTAGAGGGGACAGGGGGTCACAGGGAGTTCTTC.

The V gene is TRBV30, the J gene TRBJ2-3; TRBD2 aligns across 13 bases. Germline values: CDR1 GTSNPN, CDR2 SVGIG (reference sequence). The CDR3 has 18 residues. Trimming cost V 0 bases and J 3 bases; bases outside gene matches: 9. The CDR3 DNA reads TGTGCCTGGAGTGTATCCCGGACTAGCGGGAGTCTTACAGATACGCAGTATTTT. It translates to CAWSVSRTSGSLTDTQYF.

The rearrangement uses TRBV7-8 and TRBJ1-1; D not certain. Germline-derived CDR1 and CDR2 are SGHVS and FQNEAQ. V lost 2 bases, J lost 1 base, and 8 bases lay in between. The CDR3 runs 14 residues. The CDR3 coding sequence is TGTGCCAGCAGCTTAAAATGGGCGAACACTGAAGCTTTCTTT. Amino acids: CASSLKWANTEAFF.

The chain joins TRBV4-1 to TRBJ2-4; TRBD1 matches at 9 bases. CDR1 and CDR2 from the germline V gene are MGHRA and YSYEKL. The CDR3 length is 20 residues. The junction had 16 bases not matched to a gene; V was cut back by 3 bases and J by 1 base. The CDR3 region has the DNA TGCGCCAGCAGCCAGGATCACAGGGGGCTCGGTACCCCCGCCAAAAACATTCAGTACTTC. Protein sequence: CASSQDHRGLGTPAKNIQYF.

This clone was detected only once. J is TRBJ1-1 and V is TRBV6-1; 8 nucleotides line up with TRBD1. The CDR3 is 15 amino acids. V lost 1 base and J lost 0; bases outside the gene matches: 1. Per the germline V gene, CDR1 is MNHNS and CDR2 is SASEGT. The CDR3 sequence: CASSEEGQVNTEAFF. The CDR3 DNA is TGTGCCAGCAGTGAAGAGGGACAGGTGAACACTGAAGCTTTCTTT.

J is TRBJ1-1 and V is TRBV9; 11 nucleotides match TRBD1. Germline-derived CDR1 and CDR2 are SGDLS and YYNGEE. This CDR3 region has 18 residues. The V gene end was trimmed by 3 bases and the J gene end by 7 bases; junction bases not matched to a gene: 17. CDR3 coding DNA: TGTGCCAGCAGCGATCCCGGGACAGGGGGATTTTTGAATGGTGAAGCTTTCTTT. The encoded protein is CASSDPGTGGFLNGEAFF.

The genes are TRBV7-8 and TRBJ1-2, with D maybe TRBD1 (5 bases). V was cut by 5 bases and J by 6 bases, with 16 bases left in between. There are 14 residues in the CDR3. The germline CDR1 and CDR2 sequences are SGHVS and FQNEAQ. The CDR3 sequence: CASSGRQGSNGYTF. The CDR3 DNA sequence: TGTGCCAGCAGCGGAAGGCAGGGATCCAATGGCTACACCTTC.

As regards this clone: Other DNA sequences in the same sample also yield this CDR3. This sequence joins TRBV15 and TRBJ2-5, with 8 nucleotides matching TRBD1. V was pared by 3 bases and J by 1 base, with 1 base of the junction left unmatched. This CDR3 spans 14 amino acids. The germline V gene encodes CDR1 LNHNV and CDR2 YYDKDF (reference sequence). CDR3 loop: CATSRDRAQETQYF. CDR3 coding DNA: TGTGCCACCAGCAGGGACAGGGCCCAAGAGACCCAGTACTTC. Complete variable domain (other parts from reference TRBV15 and TRBJ2-5): DAMVIQNPRYQVTQFGKPVTLSCSQTLNHNVMYWYQQKSSQAPKLLFHYYDKDFNNEADTPDNFQSRRPNTSFCFLDIRSPGLGDTAMYLCATSRDRAQETQYFGPGTRLLVL.

As concerns this clone: Other DNA sequences in this specimen translate into the identical CDR3. V and J are TRBV2 and TRBJ2-5; D is unclear. V lost 4 bases to trimming and J lost 5 bases, with 5 bases between them. The CDR3 covers 11 residues. Per the germline V gene, CDR1 is SNHLY and CDR2 is FYNNEI. Here the CDR3 DNA reads TGTGCCAGCAGTGTCAGGGAGACCCAGTACTTC. This gives the protein CASSVRETQYF.

The rearrangement uses TRBV5-1 and TRBJ2-3, with 7 bases matching TRBD2. J was trimmed by 3 bases and V by 5 bases; bases with no gene match: 9. CDR3 length equals 15 residues. Germline V gene data show CDR1 as SGHRS and CDR2 as YFSETQ. CDR3 region: CASRFSAGWTDTQYF. The CDR3 nucleotides are TGCGCCAGCAGGTTCTCAGCGGGATGGACAGATACGCAGTATTTT.

The chain uses TRBV28 and TRBJ2-3; 9 bases agree with TRBD2. Losses at the gene ends were 4 bases for V and 0 bases for J; bases not matched to a gene: 5. Germline V gene sequence: CDR1 MDHEN, CDR2 SYDVKM. This CDR3 has 16 amino acids. The CDR3 region has the DNA TGTGCCAGCAGTTCCCCTAGCGGGGCTAGCACAGATACGCAGTATTTT. Amino acids: CASSSPSGASTDTQYF.

This chain joins TRBV29-1 and TRBJ1-1; TRBD1 agrees at 12 bases. V lost 7 bases, J lost 9 bases, and 6 bases stayed unmatched. The germline V gene encodes CDR1 SQVTM and CDR2 ANQGSEA. The CDR3 has 12 amino acids. The chain's CDR3 is CSAGTGGRKAFF. CDR3 DNA: TGCAGCGCCGGGACAGGGGGCCGAAAAGCTTTCTTT.

The genes are TRBV2 and TRBJ1-6, with D perhaps matching TRBD1 (5 bases). CDR3 length equals 15 residues. Trimming left V 1 base short and J 10 bases short, with 14 bases between. Germline V gives CDR1 SNHLY, CDR2 FYNNEI. The CDR3 reads CASSEEGDSRSPLHF. CDR3 coding DNA: TGTGCCAGCAGTGAAGAAGGGGACTCTAGATCACCCCTCCACTTT.

This chain connects TRBV4-2 to TRBJ1-5; D not certain. Germline assignment: CDR1 LGHNA and CDR2 YNFKEQ. Trimming removed 1 base from V and 3 bases from J, with 13 bases in between. CDR3 length: 16 amino acids. The chain's CDR3 is CASSQGGPRNNQPQHF. The CDR3 coding sequence is TGTGCCAGCAGCCAAGGAGGGCCCAGAAACAATCAGCCCCAGCATTTT.

The chain recombines TRBV11-2 with TRBJ2-2; TRBD1 might be the D (6 bases). The germline V and J ends were trimmed by 4 bases and 5 bases, with 14 bases remaining between them. Germline V gives CDR1 SGHAT, CDR2 FQNNGV. The CDR3 totals 15 residues. CDR3 sequence: CASSYRAIRTGELFF. DNA for the CDR3: TGTGCCAGCAGCTACAGGGCCATCAGGACCGGGGAGCTGTTTTTT.

The V call is TRBV30, the J call TRBJ1-1, with 9 bases that match TRBD1. With 2 bases clipped from V and 3 bases from J, the junction kept 4 bases outside the gene matches. The germline gives CDR1 GTSNPN, CDR2 SVGIG (reference sequence). The CDR3 is made up of 14 amino acids. CDR3 coding DNA: TGTGCCTGGAGTCCGGGACAGGGTGACACTGAAGCTTTCTTT. It codes for CAWSPGQGDTEAFF.

For this clone: Within the sample, other DNA sequences also encode this same CDR3. The chain couples TRBV19 to TRBJ2-7; 9 nucleotides agree with TRBD1. CDR1 and CDR2 from the germline V gene are LNHDA and SQIVND (reference sequence). The CDR3 spans 13 residues. V trimming: 5 bases; J trimming: 4 bases; junction bases outside the gene matches: 3. CDR3 sequence: CASSSTGGYEQYF. CDR3 nucleotides: TGTGCCAGTAGTTCGACAGGGGGTTACGAGCAGTACTTC. The variable domain in full, with the rest retrieved from reference TRBV19 and TRBJ2-7, is DGGITQSPKYLFRKEGQNVTLSCEQNLNHDAMYWYRQDPGQGLRLIYYSQIVNDFQKGDIAEGYSVSREKKESFPLTVTSAQKNPTAFYLCASSSTGGYEQYFGPGTRLTVT.